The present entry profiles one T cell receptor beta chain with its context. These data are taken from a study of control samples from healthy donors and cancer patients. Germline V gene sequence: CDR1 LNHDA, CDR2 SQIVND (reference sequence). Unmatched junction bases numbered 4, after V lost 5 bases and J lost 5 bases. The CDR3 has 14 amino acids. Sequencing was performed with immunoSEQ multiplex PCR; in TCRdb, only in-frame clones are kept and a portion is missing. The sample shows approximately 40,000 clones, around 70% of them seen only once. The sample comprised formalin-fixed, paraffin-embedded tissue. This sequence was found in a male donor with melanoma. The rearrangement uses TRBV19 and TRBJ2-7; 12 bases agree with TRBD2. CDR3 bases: TGTGCCAGTAGTCCATGGACTAGCGGGAACGAGCAGTACTTC. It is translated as CASSPWTSGNEQYF.